The 15 T cell receptor beta chains given below trace back to one sample, sequenced in a study of shared clonotypes between healthy human individuals (dated by TCRdb to 2018 to 2021). Library creation used the immunoSEQ multiplex PCR assay. This immuneACCESS table, as held by TCRdb, lists in-frame sequences with V and J called but not all clones. Of the missing ones, under half trace to an unresolved V gene in checked studies; the others have no known cause. The sample table holds about 2.3 million clones, of which 80% to 95% were seen once. The ten largest clones represent approximately 0.39% of the sample. Sequenced input: naive CD4+ T cells from PBMCs. Sample cell subset or site, as interpreted from the label and publication: CD45RA+ positively selected. These receptors were taken from a young man in good health. Some clones in this sample may be carry-over from other donors' samples.

This chain links TRBV11-2 with TRBJ2-1; TRBD1 is a possible D gene (6 bases). This CDR3 is 13 amino acids long. V was shortened by 3 bases and J by 6 bases, with 9 bases between the two germline ends. The germline CDR1 and CDR2 sequences are SGHAT and FQNNGV. This CDR3 is CASSFWTVNEQFF. The CDR3 DNA reads TGTGCCAGCAGCTTCTGGACAGTCAATGAGCAGTTCTTC.

Remarks on this clone: Other nucleotide sequences from this sample produce the same CDR3. The chain is built from TRBV9 and TRBJ1-5; D uncertain. The CDR3 covers 15 residues. V dropped 0 bases and J dropped 0 bases, with 7 bases sitting between them. Germline CDR1 reads SGDLS; CDR2 reads YYNGEE. CDR3 loop: CASSVGKNSNQPQHF. The CDR3 DNA reads as TGTGCCAGCAGCGTAGGAAAGAATAGCAATCAGCCCCAGCATTTT.

The chain links TRBV28 to TRBJ2-1, with D tentatively TRBD1 or TRBD2 (5 bases each). The V gene lost 6 bases and the J gene lost 9 bases, with 18 bases spanning the gap. CDR1 and CDR2 from the germline V gene are MDHEN and SYDVKM. This CDR3 has 14 residues. This chain's CDR3 is CASRLRDPASEQFF. DNA of the CDR3: TGTGCCAGCAGGCTCCGGGACCCAGCATCTGAGCAGTTCTTC.

V usage is TRBV30 and J usage is TRBJ1-2, with D possibly matching TRBD1 (5 bases). Trimming removed 2 bases from V and 8 bases from J, with 21 bases in between. The CDR3 is 15 residues long. Germline CDR1 reads GTSNPN; CDR2 reads SVGIG (reference sequence). The DNA for the CDR3 is TGTGCCTGGAGTACCCGGACCGGGGCCCCGGGAGGCTACACCTTC. It encodes CAWSTRTGAPGGYTF.

V usage is TRBV30 and J usage is TRBJ1-2, with no clear D. From germline, CDR1 is GTSNPN and CDR2 SVGIG (reference sequence). CDR3 length: 12 amino acids. Trimming cost V 1 base and J 6 bases, with 9 bases left between them. The CDR3 here is CAWSENTDGYTF. In DNA form, the CDR3 reads TGTGCCTGGAGTGAAAACACGGATGGCTACACCTTC.

This clone was observed a handful of times. The rearrangement uses TRBV27 and TRBJ2-3, with D uncertain. This CDR3 spans 11 amino acids. V gave up 3 bases and J gave up 6 bases, with 4 bases separating them. CDR1 is MNHEY, CDR2 SMNVEV, per germline (reference sequence). CDR3: CASSFRDTQYF. In DNA form, the CDR3 reads TGTGCCAGCAGTTTCAGGGATACGCAGTATTTT.

The chain combines TRBV7-3 with TRBJ1-2; possibly TRBD1 for D (6 bases). V was clipped by 2 bases and J by 4 bases, with 17 bases between them. Looked up from germline, CDR1 is SGHTA and CDR2 is FQGTGA. The CDR3 consists of 16 residues. This CDR3 is CASSLHYRGAGYGYTF. The CDR3 DNA sequence: TGTGCCAGCAGCTTACATTATCGGGGGGCTGGCTATGGCTACACCTTC.

J is TRBJ1-1 and V is TRBV6-6; possible D gene TRBD1, 5 bases. The germline V and J ends were trimmed by 4 bases and 5 bases, with 14 bases remaining between them. The germline gives CDR1 MNHNY, CDR2 SVGAGI (reference sequence). CDR3 size: 14 residues. CDR3 protein: CASSSGRVWTEAFF. DNA of the CDR3: TGTGCCAGCAGTTCGGGCAGGGTGTGGACTGAAGCTTTCTTT.

The chain joins TRBV29-1 to TRBJ2-3, with D perhaps TRBD1 (5 bases). Germline CDR1 is SQVTM and CDR2 is ANQGSEA. V lost 6 bases to trimming and J lost 6 bases, with 19 bases between them. This CDR3 has 14 residues. CDR3 in amino acids: CSVTRTRTIDTQYF. CDR3 nucleotide sequence: TGCAGCGTGACACGGACAAGAACCATCGATACGCAGTATTTT.

The chain recombines TRBV28 with TRBJ1-4; D is unclear. V lost 5 bases, J lost 5 bases, and 18 bases lay in between. The germline V gene has CDR1 MDHEN and CDR2 SYDVKM. This CDR3 contains 16 residues. CDR3 bases: TGTGCCAGCAGTCCCGCTCACGTGGCCAGAAATGAAAAACTGTTTTTT. This gives the protein CASSPAHVARNEKLFF.

V is TRBV6-5 and J is TRBJ2-2; D tentatively fits TRBD1 or TRBD2 (5 bases each). The V and J ends lost 5 bases and 0 bases respectively, with 10 bases between them. Germline CDR1 reads MNHEY; CDR2 reads SVGAGI. The CDR3 has 15 residues. The CDR3 region has the DNA TGTGCCAGCAGTCGAGGGACGGCGAACACCGGGGAGCTGTTTTTT. Translating it yields CASSRGTANTGELFF.

CDR3 nucleotide sequence: TGCGCCAGCAGCCCCACCGGGACAGCGGACGAGCAGTACTTC. It codes for CASSPTGTADEQYF. This chain uses TRBV5-1 with TRBJ2-7; 7 nucleotides line up with TRBD1. This CDR3 is 14 amino acids long. Trimming took 4 bases from V and 5 from J; bases not matched to a gene: 9. Germline loops: CDR1 SGHRS, CDR2 YFSETQ.

The J gene is TRBJ1-4, the V gene TRBV28, with D possibly matching TRBD1 (6 bases). CDR1 and CDR2 (germline): MDHEN, SYDVKM. Trimming removed 2 bases from V and 7 bases from J, with 14 bases in between. The CDR3 sequence is 15 residues long. CDR3 sequence: CASSLNQGLGEKLFF. The CDR3 DNA sequence: TGTGCCAGCAGTTTAAATCAGGGGCTAGGTGAAAAACTGTTTTTT.

In regard to this clone: Distinct nucleotide sequences in the sample also encode this CDR3. DNA of the CDR3: TGTGCCAGCTCACCAAGGACAGGGAGGGAGACCCAGTACTTC. Its protein is CASSPRTGRETQYF. J is TRBJ2-5 and V is TRBV18, with 8 bases that match TRBD1. V was pared by 2 bases and J by 5 bases, with 4 bases of the junction left unmatched. The germline gives CDR1 KGHSH, CDR2 LQKENI. The CDR3 is made up of 14 amino acids.

The V call is TRBV29-1, the J call TRBJ2-1; 13 nucleotides match TRBD2. This CDR3 has 16 residues. Germline V gene sequence: CDR1 SQVTM, CDR2 ANQGSEA. The J segment lost 4 bases and the V segment lost 1 base, leaving 4 bases of the junction unmatched. The CDR3: CSVEARTSGSYNEQFF. The CDR3 coding sequence is TGCAGCGTTGAAGCCCGGACTAGCGGGAGTTACAATGAGCAGTTCTTC.